Below, 16 T cell receptor beta chains from the same sample are listed, as sequenced in a study of blood T cells in healthy people across ages. The use of a sample-barcoded 5' primer and a J-beta primer mix characterized a second PCR of 7 to 11 cycles. TCRdb redid the calling of the 5' RACE reads with MiXCR, one entry per CDR3 protein. This table has some 1.5 million distinct CDR3 sequences, roughly 43% appearing once. Sequencing input: blood. These receptors all come from a woman between 18 and 29 years old in good health.

This clonotype was counted a few times. The rearrangement links TRBV5-1 to TRBJ1-1; D ambiguous. The CDR3 contains 13 residues. Germline CDR1 is SGHRS and CDR2 is YFSETQ. With 0 bases removed from V and 7 bases from J, the gap between germline ends came to 10 bases. This chain's CDR3 is CASSLGFRFEAFF. CDR3 sequence (DNA): TGCGCCAGCAGCTTGGGCTTTCGATTTGAAGCTTTCTTT.

The rearrangement uses TRBV4-1 and TRBJ2-1; TRBD2 matches 12 bases. Per germline, CDR1 MGHRA and CDR2 YSYEKL. Unmatched junction bases numbered 2, after V lost 0 bases and J lost 8 bases. CDR3 length: 15 residues. The chain's CDR3 is CASSQELAGGYEQFF. In nucleotides, the CDR3 is TGCGCCAGCAGCCAAGAACTAGCGGGAGGCTATGAGCAGTTCTTC.

The chain couples TRBV20-1 to TRBJ1-5, with 8 bases that match TRBD1. J lost 2 bases, V lost 4 bases, and 10 bases had no gene match. This CDR3 is built from 16 residues. In germline, CDR1 is DFQATT, CDR2 SNEGSKA (reference sequence). The CDR3 spells CSATPRGQIGNQPQHF. As DNA, the CDR3 is TGCAGTGCTACCCCCAGGGGGCAAATTGGCAATCAGCCCCAGCATTTT.

The chain employs TRBV7-2 and TRBJ2-4; 10 positions agree with TRBD2. CDR1 and CDR2 (germline): SGHTA, FQGNSA. The CDR3 consists of 14 residues. With V trimmed by 5 bases and J by 13 bases, 11 bases remained unmatched. CDR3 region: CASSRGLAYNEQYF. In nucleotides, the CDR3 is TGTGCCAGCAGCCGGGGACTAGCGTACAATGAGCAGTACTTC.

This clonotype was recorded a few times. The rearrangement joins TRBV6-5 to TRBJ2-3; TRBD2 matches 11 bases. The V segment lost 6 bases and the J segment 2 bases; nucleotides outside the gene matches: 4. Germline V gene lookup returns CDR1 MNHEY and CDR2 SVGAGI. The CDR3 is 15 residues long. CDR3 loop: CASRLLAGATDTQYF. The DNA of the CDR3 is TGTGCCAGCAGGCTACTAGCGGGAGCCACAGATACGCAGTATTTT.

This chain joins TRBV7-9 and TRBJ1-2, with D possibly being TRBD1 (6 bases). Germline V lookup: CDR1 SEHNR, CDR2 FQNEAQ (reference sequence). V shed 4 bases and J shed 2 bases, with 14 bases lying between them. The CDR3 has 15 residues. The CDR3 here is CASSSTGPPNYGYTF. CDR3 DNA sequence: TGTGCCAGCAGCTCCACAGGGCCACCAAACTATGGCTACACCTTC.

V gene TRBV30 combines with J gene TRBJ2-7; D perhaps matches TRBD1 (5 bases). This CDR3 has 14 residues. The germline CDR1 and CDR2 sequences are GTSNPN and SVGIG (reference sequence). V dropped 0 bases and J dropped 0 bases, with 9 bases sitting between them. Here the CDR3 DNA reads TGTGCCTGGAGTGTAGGGGTGGTCTCCTACGAGCAGTACTTC. Translating it yields CAWSVGVVSYEQYF.

This chain connects TRBV27 to TRBJ2-1; tentatively, D is TRBD2 (7 bases). The J call is uncertain, as TRBJ2-7 better fits the DNA end. This CDR3 contains 18 residues. CDR1 and CDR2 from the germline V gene are MNHEY and SMNVEV (reference sequence). The CDR3 protein is CASRGGGYGAWGYNEQYF. The DNA of the CDR3 is TGTGCCAGCAGAGGCGGGGGCTACGGGGCCTGGGGCTACAATGAGCAGTACTTC.

The chain joins TRBV7-2 to TRBJ1-2, with a tentative D call TRBD1 (6 bases). The CDR3 runs 16 residues. The germline CDR1 and CDR2 sequences are SGHTA and FQGNSA. Trimming removed 3 bases at V and 4 bases at J, with 18 bases between. The CDR3 loop is CASSLISTGGGYGYTF. The CDR3 region has the DNA TGTGCCAGCAGCTTGATCAGTACAGGAGGGGGCTATGGCTACACCTTC.

The chain joins TRBV20-1 to TRBJ1-5; 9 bases align to TRBD1. The ends lost 3 bases at V and 2 bases at J; junction bases unmatched: 5. The germline gives CDR1 DFQATT, CDR2 SNEGSKA (reference sequence). The CDR3 covers 15 residues. The CDR3: CSARMRTGGNQPQHF. In DNA, the CDR3 is TGCAGTGCTAGGATGCGGACAGGGGGCAATCAGCCCCAGCATTTT.

For this clonotype: The junction shows a germline mismatch at one end, possibly a read error. This chain uses TRBV28 with TRBJ2-3; D call uncertain. CDR1 is MDHEN and CDR2 is SYDVKM in the germline V gene. The CDR3 has 15 residues. CDR3 in amino acids: CASTNQPLRPDTRYF. CDR3 bases: TGTGCCAGCACAAACCAGCCCCTAAGGCCAGATACGCGGTATTTT. The whole variable domain, remainder taken from reference TRBV28 and TRBJ2-3, is DVKVTQSSRYLVKRTGEKVFLECVQDMDHENMFWYRQDPGLGLRLIYFSYDVKMKEKGDIPEGYSVSREKKERFSLILESASTNQTSMYLCASTNQPLRPDTRYFGPGTRLTVL.

The CDR3, as DNA: TGTGCCAGCAGCTTAGAAGGGGGCCCCTTCACTGAAGCTTTCTTT. This codes for CASSLEGGPFTEAFF. The rearrangement links TRBV11-2 to TRBJ1-1; TRBD1 agrees at 7 bases. CDR1 is SGHAT and CDR2 is FQNNGV in the germline V gene. The CDR3 is 15 residues long. Unmatched junction bases numbered 5, after V lost 0 bases and J lost 4 bases.

This clonotype was seen more than once but under ten times. The V gene is TRBV7-2, the J gene TRBJ2-3; D is possibly TRBD1 (5 bases). Germline loops: CDR1 SGHTA, CDR2 FQGNSA. V dropped 5 bases and J dropped 2 bases, with 8 bases sitting between them. This CDR3 has 13 residues. DNA of the CDR3: TGTGCCAGCAGCGGACAATTCACAGATACGCAGTATTTT. Translated: CASSGQFTDTQYF.

As for this clonotype: The junction differs from germline at one of its ends, possibly a read error. This chain joins TRBV6-6 and TRBJ2-1, with 9 nucleotides matching TRBD1. Germline assignment: CDR1 MNHNY and CDR2 SVGAGI (reference sequence). The CDR3 is 14 residues long. CDR3 sequence reads: CSSSVTGGNNEQFF. The DNA for the CDR3 is TGTTCCAGCAGTGTGACAGGGGGGAACAATGAGCAGTTCTTC.

In regard to this clonotype: This may arise from a read error, as a much more abundant clone is one base away. The chain carries TRBV10-3 and TRBJ2-5; no definite D call. The DNA matches TRBJ2-7 better at its end, which makes the J call doubtful. This CDR3 contains 14 residues. Germline CDR1 ENHRY, CDR2 SYGVKD. The CDR3, as DNA: TGTGCCATCAGTGAGATAGGCAACCCCTACGAGCAGTACTTC. Protein: CAISEIGNPYEQYF.

The chain is built from TRBV20-1 and TRBJ1-1; D ambiguous. CDR1 and CDR2 (germline): DFQATT, SNEGSKA (reference sequence). V dropped 8 bases and J dropped 4 bases, with 17 bases sitting between them. The CDR3 consists of 13 residues. The CDR3 is CSQTGQAVTEAFF. CDR3 coding DNA: TGCAGTCAGACCGGGCAGGCGGTCACTGAAGCTTTCTTT.